This T cell receptor (beta chain) was profiled in a study of blood T cell repertoires in COVID-19. Study at large: Spain, Italy and the United States supplied samples that represented acute and convalescent COVID-19. T cells, B-cell-depleted T cells, or PBMCs provided the cDNA or gDNA that served as material.

The V end was cut by 3 bases, the J end by 1 base, with 7 bases between. Germline CDR1 reads DFQATT; CDR2 reads SNEGSKA (reference sequence). This CDR3 has 12 residues. Authors' analysis steps: Amplified reference gene primers provided the basis for estimating nucleated cell counts. Assay used: immunoSEQ multiplex PCR; TCRdb lists only in-frame clones, some missing. The V and J calls and clone size were taken over from that table, and D and trimming were inferred from the DNA. In the table there are about 140,000 clones, around 81% of which are singletons. This receptor was identified in a woman aged 55-75 years with acute or convalescent COVID-19. The chain has TRBV20-1 and TRBJ2-7, with no clear D. Sequences were obtained from peripheral blood. The CDR3 is CSASYGSYEQYF. The CDR3 bases are TGCAGTGCTAGTTACGGGTCCTACGAGCAGTACTTC.